These T cell receptor beta chains were read from a single sample in a study of shared clonotypes between healthy human individuals. The data were produced by immunoSEQ multiplex PCR, yet TCRdb's version contains in-frame clones alone and is incomplete. The repertoire holds some 2,100,000 clones, approximately 94% seen once, with 1.5% to 2% in the top ten. The sequenced sample was naive CD8+ T cells from PBMCs. The receptors were gathered from a man younger than 35 in good health. Some clones in this sample may be carry-over from other donors' samples. Each CDR3 is given with its conserved first and last residue. The D gene is left open where the match is weak. Clone size, where shown, is once, few, many, or a class for clones that have expanded.

V,size,D,length,J,DNA,CDR3
TRBV7-3,.,TRBD1,15,TRBJ2-1,TGTGCCAGCAGCTTAACAGGGGGCAGAGGGCGTGAGCAGTTCTTC,CASSLTGGRGREQFF
TRBV18,.,.,16,TRBJ1-1,TGTGCCAGCTCACCAAATGATCGGGTCATCGGGGCTGAAGCTTTCTTT,CASSPNDRVIGAEAFF
TRBV6-1,once,TRBD2,15,TRBJ2-2,TGTGCCAGCAGAGTTAGCGGGTTCGACACCGGGGAGCTGTTTTTT,CASRVSGFDTGELFF
TRBV14,.,.,16,TRBJ1-3,TGTGCCAGCAGCCAAGAGCCCCGGACACCTGGAAACACCATATATTTT,CASSQEPRTPGNTIYF
TRBV5-6,once,.,13,TRBJ1-2,TGTGCCAGCAGCTCCCCCGGGGGAGGCGGCTACACCTTC,CASSSPGGGGYTF
TRBV6-1,.,TRBD2,14,TRBJ2-7,TGTGCCAGCAGTGGGGGACTAGCGGCCTACGAGCAGTACTTC,CASSGGLAAYEQYF
TRBV7-2,.,.,14,TRBJ1-5,TGTGCCAGCAGCTTATCCAGGGTGGGGCAGCCCCAGCATTTT,CASSLSRVGQPQHF
TRBV6-1,.,TRBD2,13,TRBJ2-7,TGTGCCAGCAGTGAAATGGGAGGGTACGAGCAGTACTTC,CASSEMGGYEQYF
TRBV19,.,.,16,TRBJ2-7,TGTGCCAGTAGCCTCCGGGCCCTCACTGGATCCTACGAGCAGTACTTC,CASSLRALTGSYEQYF
TRBV7-3,once,.,15,TRBJ2-7,TGTGCCAGCAGCTTAACCCAGGGGCAGTCCTACGAGCAGTACTTC,CASSLTQGQSYEQYF
TRBV28,.,.,13,TRBJ2-1,TGTGCCAGCAGTTTAGGTTCCTTCAATGAGCAGTTCTTC,CASSLGSFNEQFF
TRBV29-1,.,.,11,TRBJ2-1,TGCAGCCTTTACGAGGGAAATGAGCAGTTCTTC,CSLYEGNEQFF
TRBV9,.,TRBD1,15,TRBJ2-5,TGTGCCAGCAGCGTAGGAACAGGGGTACGGGAGACCCAGTACTTC,CASSVGTGVRETQYF
TRBV2,.,.,12,TRBJ1-1,TGTGCCAGCAGTGTGGCGGGACCTGAAGCTTTCTTT,CASSVAGPEAFF
TRBV19,.,.,13,TRBJ1-1,TGTGCCAGTAGTCTAAACCGGTATTCTGAAGCTTTCTTT,CASSLNRYSEAFF
TRBV28,.,.,14,TRBJ2-7,TGTGCCAGCAGTTTACCTAGCTATCCGTACGAGCAGTACTTC,CASSLPSYPYEQYF
TRBV27,.,.,13,TRBJ1-1,TGTGCCAGCACCACCTATGGGGGCCTTGAAGCTTTCTTT,CASTTYGGLEAFF
TRBV28,once,.,16,TRBJ2-3,TGTGCCAGCACCAAACGCCGAAGTTTTAGCACAGATACGCAGTATTTT,CASTKRRSFSTDTQYF
TRBV28,.,.,15,TRBJ2-5,TGTGCCAGCAGGCGGATCCCATTCACCGAGGAGACCCAGTACTTC,CASRRIPFTEETQYF
TRBV18,.,.,16,TRBJ1-6,TGTGCCAGCTCACCCTCGTACAGGACAGCCAATTCACCCCTCCACTTT,CASSPSYRTANSPLHF
TRBV6-6,.,.,15,TRBJ2-7,TGTGCCAGCAGCGGTTTCTTCGAGGGATCCGCCGAGCAGTACTTC,CASSGFFEGSAEQYF
TRBV6-6,.,TRBD1,14,TRBJ1-1,TGTGCCAGCAGTGGGACAGGACCAAACACTGAAGCTTTCTTT,CASSGTGPNTEAFF
TRBV27,.,.,13,TRBJ2-7,TGTGCCAGCAGTTTTCGGGGCACCTACGAGCAGTACTTC,CASSFRGTYEQYF
TRBV5-5,.,.,15,TRBJ1-5,TGTGCCAGCAGCCCTGAGGGGTGGGGCAATCAGCCCCAGCATTTT,CASSPEGWGNQPQHF
TRBV27,.,TRBD2,15,TRBJ2-7,TGTGCCAGCAGCCCTACCTCGGGAGGGCTCTACGAGCAGTACTTC,CASSPTSGGLYEQYF
TRBV5-4,.,.,16,TRBJ1-1,TGTGCCAGCAGCTCCCCCCAGATCCGAGGGAACACTGAAGCTTTCTTT,CASSSPQIRGNTEAFF
TRBV6-5,once,TRBD2,14,TRBJ2-1,TGTGCCAGCCGCGGACTAGCGTCATACAATGAGCAGTTCTTC,CASRGLASYNEQFF
TRBV10-3,.,TRBD2,14,TRBJ2-5,TGTGCCATCAGCGGGCGGGAGCTCCAAGAGACCCAGTACTTC,CAISGRELQETQYF
TRBV27,.,.,16,TRBJ2-7,TGTGCCAGCAGTTTAGTGAGGGGACGACTCCTCTACGAGCAGTACTTC,CASSLVRGRLLYEQYF
TRBV6-4,.,.,13,TRBJ2-1,TGTGCCAGCAGTGACTCGCTCTACGATGAGCAGTTCTTC,CASSDSLYDEQFF
TRBV30,.,.,13,TRBJ1-2,TGTGCCTGGAGTGTAATTCGCCGTTATGGCTACACCTTC,CAWSVIRRYGYTF
TRBV19,once,.,14,TRBJ1-1,TGTGCCAGTAGTATAGAAGGGTTCACCACTGAAGCTTTCTTT,CASSIEGFTTEAFF
TRBV5-8,.,.,14,TRBJ2-7,TGTGCCAGCCTCAAGAGGTCGGGGTCCTACGAGCAGTACTTC,CASLKRSGSYEQYF
TRBV20-1,.,.,10,TRBJ1-2,TGCAGTGGGGACTACTATGGCTACACCTTC,CSGDYYGYTF
TRBV4-1,.,.,18,TRBJ2-5,TGCGCCAGCAGCCAAGATAGTAATCTGGTCCGCGTGAAGGAGACCCAGTACTTC,CASSQDSNLVRVKETQYF
TRBV9,.,TRBD2,17,TRBJ2-3,TGTGCCAGCAGCGTATCAGGTAGCGGGAGGGCCACAGATACGCAGTATTTT,CASSVSGSGRATDTQYF
TRBV7-6,.,TRBD2,14,TRBJ2-1,TGTGCCAGCAGCCCCCGAACTAGCGTCAATGAGCAGTTCTTC,CASSPRTSVNEQFF
TRBV27,once,.,15,TRBJ2-3,TGTGCCAGCAGTACAGGGTGGGATAGCACAGATACGCAGTATTTT,CASSTGWDSTDTQYF
TRBV2,.,.,15,TRBJ2-1,TGTGCCAGCAGTGAAGTTTCGGCTAGCTACAATGAGCAGTTCTTC,CASSEVSASYNEQFF
TRBV19,.,TRBD1,15,TRBJ2-7,TGTGCCAGTACCCCCGGACAGGACCTCTCCTACGAGCAGTACTTC,CASTPGQDLSYEQYF
TRBV19,.,TRBD1,16,TRBJ2-2,TGTGCCAGTAGTATCTTCTGGACAGGGGGCTCCGGGGAGCTGTTTTTT,CASSIFWTGGSGELFF
TRBV5-8,.,.,15,TRBJ1-1,TGTGCCAGCAGCTTGGGACCCACGTTTAGCACTGAAGCTTTCTTT,CASSLGPTFSTEAFF
TRBV27,.,TRBD2,15,TRBJ2-4,TGTGCCAGCCGTCTAGGCGGGAGTGCCAAAAACATTCAGTACTTC,CASRLGGSAKNIQYF
TRBV6-5,.,.,13,TRBJ2-5,TGTGCCAGCACAAGGGGGGGTTCAAAGACCCAGTACTTC,CASTRGGSKTQYF
TRBV4-3,.,TRBD1,15,TRBJ1-3,TGCGCCAGCAGCCAGGACAGGGTTTATGGAAACACCATATATTTT,CASSQDRVYGNTIYF
TRBV10-2,.,.,13,TRBJ1-1,TGCGCCAGCAGGGCCCGATTGGGCACTGAAGCTTTCTTT,CASRARLGTEAFF
TRBV5-4,.,.,16,TRBJ1-1,TGTGCCAGCAGCTCCCCCGGACAGCCGTTGAACACTGAAGCTTTCTTT,CASSSPGQPLNTEAFF
TRBV27,.,.,17,TRBJ2-3,TGTGCCAGCAGTTTGAACGAGGGGAGAGCAGGGACAGATACGCAGTATTTT,CASSLNEGRAGTDTQYF